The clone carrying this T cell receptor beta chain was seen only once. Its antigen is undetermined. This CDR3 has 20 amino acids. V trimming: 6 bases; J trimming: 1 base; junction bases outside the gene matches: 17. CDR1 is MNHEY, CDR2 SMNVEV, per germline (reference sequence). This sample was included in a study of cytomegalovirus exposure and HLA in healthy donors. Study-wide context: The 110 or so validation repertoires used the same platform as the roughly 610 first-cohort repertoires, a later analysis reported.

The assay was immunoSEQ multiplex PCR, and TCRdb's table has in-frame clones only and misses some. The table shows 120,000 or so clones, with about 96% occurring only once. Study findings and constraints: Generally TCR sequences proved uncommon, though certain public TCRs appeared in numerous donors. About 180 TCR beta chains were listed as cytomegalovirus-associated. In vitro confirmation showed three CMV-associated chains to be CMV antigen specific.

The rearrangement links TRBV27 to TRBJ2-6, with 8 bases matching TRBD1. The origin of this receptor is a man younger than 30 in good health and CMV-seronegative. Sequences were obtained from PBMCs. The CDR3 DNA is TGTGCCAGCAGAGGCCTTCTAACAGGGGGACCCACGTCTGGGGCCAACGTCCTGACTTTC. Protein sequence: CASRGLLTGGPTSGANVLTF.